This paragraph reports one T cell receptor (beta chain). This sample is part of a study of cytomegalovirus exposure and HLA in healthy donors. Among the roughly 120 subjects of the validation cohort, separate from the approximately 660-subject first cohort, were the donors. Profiled with immunoSEQ multiplex PCR; TCRdb holds only in-frame clones, not every one. Of about 250,000 clones in the sample, more than 75% were seen once. In germline, CDR1 is MDHEN, CDR2 SYDVKM. V dropped 1 base and J dropped 7; count of bases not matched to a gene: 9. This CDR3 is 15 amino acids long. Sequences were obtained from PBMCs. This chain links TRBV28 with TRBJ2-7, with 8 bases fitting TRBD2. The clonotype comes from a man aged 18 to 30 in good health and CMV-seronegative. The CDR3 protein is CASSLSGGGSREQYF. CDR3 in DNA: TGTGCCAGCAGTTTATCGGGCGGGGGGTCCCGGGAGCAGTACTTC.